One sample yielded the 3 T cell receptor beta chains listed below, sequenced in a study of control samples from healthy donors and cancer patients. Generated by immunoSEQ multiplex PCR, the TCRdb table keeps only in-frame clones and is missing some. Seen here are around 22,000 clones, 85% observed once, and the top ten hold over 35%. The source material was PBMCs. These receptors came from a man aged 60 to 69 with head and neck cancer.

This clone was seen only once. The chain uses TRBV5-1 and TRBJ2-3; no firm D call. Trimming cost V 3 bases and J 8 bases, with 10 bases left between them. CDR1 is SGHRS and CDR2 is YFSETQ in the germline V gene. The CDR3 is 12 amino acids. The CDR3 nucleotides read TGCGCCAGCAGCTCCCCCCACGGTACGCAGTATTTT. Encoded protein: CASSSPHGTQYF.

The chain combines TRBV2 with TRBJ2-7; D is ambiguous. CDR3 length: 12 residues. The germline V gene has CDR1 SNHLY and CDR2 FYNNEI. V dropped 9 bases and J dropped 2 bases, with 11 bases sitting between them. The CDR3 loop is CASSQDAYEQYF. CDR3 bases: TGTGCCAGTTCCCAGGACGCCTACGAGCAGTACTTC.

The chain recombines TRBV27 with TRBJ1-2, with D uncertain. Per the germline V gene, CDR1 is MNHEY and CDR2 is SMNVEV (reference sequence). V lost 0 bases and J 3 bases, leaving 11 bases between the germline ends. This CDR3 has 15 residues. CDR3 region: CASSLSIRGDYGYTF. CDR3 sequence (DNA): TGTGCCAGCAGTTTATCGATACGGGGTGACTATGGCTACACCTTC.